Shown below are 2 T cell receptor beta chains from a single sample sequenced in a study of T-cell reconstitution after alpha-beta-depleted transplantation in children. Researchers prepared the TCRbeta library using unique molecular identifiers, the study reports. Each CDR3 protein is one row after TCRdb ran MiXCR on the PCR reads. The table has nearly 550,000 distinct CDR3 sequences, about 18% seen once. This specimen was PBMCs from the stem cell graft donor, taken from the stem cell graft. The origin of the receptors is a human donor who donated a stem cell graft to a child with acute lymphoblastic leukemia.

Of note for this clonotype: The junction does not match germline at one end; this may be a read error. The chain combines TRBV19 with TRBJ1-1; D uncertain. The CDR3 sequence is 13 residues long. The V gene's germline CDR1 is LNHDA and CDR2 SQIVND (reference sequence). CDR3 in amino acids: CASSAAWNAEAFF. CDR3 sequence (DNA): TGTGCCAGTAGTGCGGCCTGGAACGCTGAAGCTTTCTTT.

The chain combines TRBV20-1 with TRBJ2-5; 8 bases line up with TRBD2. The germline V gene encodes CDR1 DFQATT and CDR2 SNEGSKA (reference sequence). V gave up 3 bases and J gave up 5 bases; unmatched junction bases: 17. This CDR3 comprises 17 residues. CDR3: CSASLPGLAGFHETQYF. CDR3 sequence (DNA): TGCAGTGCTAGTCTGCCCGGGCTAGCGGGTTTCCACGAGACCCAGTACTTC.